The text below deals with one T cell receptor (beta chain). Its antigen remains undetermined. It has no much larger one-base neighbor in the sample; base qualities were not kept. This entry is derived from a study of blood T cell repertoires in COVID-19 (dated by TCRdb to the early 2020s). Describing the broader study: Samples from collaborators originated in the United States, Italy and Spain and spanned both the acute and convalescent phases of COVID-19. The prospective study material was composed of cDNA or gDNA derived from T cells, B-cell-depleted T cells, or PBMCs. Subjects who had been exposed to COVID-19, were actively infected with it, or had recovered from it provided the deeply sampled blood TCRbeta repertoires that made up the dataset. A freely available public database, intended as a resource for researchers studying the immune response to SARS-CoV-2, is where the repertoires were released. The samples were drawn from the first 160 participants of the ongoing ImmuneRACE study and from more than 1,000 subjects provided by 6 global collaborators. Nearly every sample came with metadata listing a de-identified subject ID, COVID-19 status, age in years and sex. Where HLA class I and class II types were available, the types were taken from metadata supplied by the sample provider, not from assay-based typing. Study-level results and caveats: The quantity of clinical and demographic metadata differed by source and by participant and was supplied without curation.

The CDR3 starts with the cysteine, ends with the phenylalanine, and has 14 residues. CDR3 DNA only is kept here, 42 bases in frame from base 1. Sequences SNHLY (CDR1) and FYNNEI (CDR2) are obtained from the germline V gene. The germline V end is reduced by 2 bases and the J end by 5 bases; junction bases left unmatched: 3. Whole blood was collected in K2EDTA tubes by collaborating institutions according to the institutions' own protocols. For TCRbeta analysis, collaborators shipped samples in one of three forms: frozen whole blood, isolated PBMCs, or DNA extracted from either of those sample types. The immunoSEQ Assay, a bias-controlled multiplex PCR, was used to amplify TCRbeta CDR3 regions from genomic DNA. The source study handled its data this way. Nucleated cell counts per sample were estimated from amplification of reference gene primers within the assay. To quantify the absolute abundance of each unique TCRbeta CDR3 rearrangement, sequence reads were collapsed and filtered. Productive Simpson clonality was computed per sample as the square root of Simpson's diversity index over productive rearrangements. The table comes from immuneACCESS by way of TCRdb, which keeps in-frame sequences with V and J called. Part of the clones is missing from these tables; in studies checked, under half for an unresolved V gene and the rest for unknown reasons. The V and J calls and clone size come from that table; D and trimming were worked out from the DNA. In all, the sample holds about 100,000 clones, and about four fifths of those were seen once. Approximately 2% of the sample goes to the ten largest clones.

Sequencing was done on a sample of peripheral blood. The receptor chain draws on TRBV2 and TRBJ2-5, with 9 bases aligning to TRBD2. This receptor was obtained from a man between 65 and 80 years old with active or convalescent COVID-19. CDR3 loop: CASSETRGGETQYF. The nucleotides are TGTGCCAGCAGTGAAACGCGGGGGGGCGAGACCCAGTACTTC.